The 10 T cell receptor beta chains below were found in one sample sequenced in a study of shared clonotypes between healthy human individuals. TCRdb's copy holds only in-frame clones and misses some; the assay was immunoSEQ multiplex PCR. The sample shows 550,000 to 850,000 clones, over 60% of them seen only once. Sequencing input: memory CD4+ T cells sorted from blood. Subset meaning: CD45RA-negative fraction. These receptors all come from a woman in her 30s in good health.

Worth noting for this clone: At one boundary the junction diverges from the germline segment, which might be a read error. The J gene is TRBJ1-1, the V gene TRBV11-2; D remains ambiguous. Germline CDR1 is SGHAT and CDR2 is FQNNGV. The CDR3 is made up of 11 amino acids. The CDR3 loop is CASSNEIETFF. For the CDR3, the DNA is TGTGCCAGCAGCAACGAGATTGAAACTTTCTTT.

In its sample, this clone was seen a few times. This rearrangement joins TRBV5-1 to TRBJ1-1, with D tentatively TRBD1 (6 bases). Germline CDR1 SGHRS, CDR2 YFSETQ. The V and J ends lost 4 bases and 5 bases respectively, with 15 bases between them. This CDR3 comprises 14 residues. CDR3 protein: CASSVGAGETEAFF. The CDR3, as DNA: TGCGCCAGCAGCGTTGGCGCAGGGGAAACTGAAGCTTTCTTT.

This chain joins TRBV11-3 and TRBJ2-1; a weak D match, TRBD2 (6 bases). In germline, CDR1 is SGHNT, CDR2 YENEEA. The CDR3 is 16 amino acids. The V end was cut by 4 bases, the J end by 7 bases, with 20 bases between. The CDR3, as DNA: TGTGCCAGCAGCTCCAGAGGAGGAGGGTATGGAAATGAGCAGTTCTTC. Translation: CASSSRGGGYGNEQFF.

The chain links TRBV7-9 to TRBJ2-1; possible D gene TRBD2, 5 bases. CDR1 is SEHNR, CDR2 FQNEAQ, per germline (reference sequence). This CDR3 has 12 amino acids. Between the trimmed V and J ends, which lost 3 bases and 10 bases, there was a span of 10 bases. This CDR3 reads CASSLDWREQFF. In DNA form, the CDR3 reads TGTGCCAGCAGCTTGGACTGGCGGGAGCAGTTCTTC.

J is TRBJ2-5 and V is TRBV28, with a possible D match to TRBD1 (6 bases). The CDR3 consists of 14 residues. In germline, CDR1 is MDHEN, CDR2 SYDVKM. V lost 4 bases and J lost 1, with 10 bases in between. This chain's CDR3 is CASSSATGQETQYF. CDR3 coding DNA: TGTGCCAGCAGTTCTGCGACAGGCCAAGAGACCCAGTACTTC.

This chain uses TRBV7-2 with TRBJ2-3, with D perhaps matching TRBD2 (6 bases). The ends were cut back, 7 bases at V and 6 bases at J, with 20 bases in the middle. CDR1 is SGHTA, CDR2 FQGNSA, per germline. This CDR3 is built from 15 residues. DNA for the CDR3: TGTGCCAGCACCACTATGGTCGGGAGCGGGGATACGCAGTATTTT. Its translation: CASTTMVGSGDTQYF.

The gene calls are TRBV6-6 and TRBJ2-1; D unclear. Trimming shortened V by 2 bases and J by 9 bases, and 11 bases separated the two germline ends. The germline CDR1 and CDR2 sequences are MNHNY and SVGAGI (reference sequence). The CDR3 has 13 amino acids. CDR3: CASSYISSGEQFF. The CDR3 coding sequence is TGTGCCAGCAGTTACATTTCGTCTGGTGAGCAGTTCTTC.

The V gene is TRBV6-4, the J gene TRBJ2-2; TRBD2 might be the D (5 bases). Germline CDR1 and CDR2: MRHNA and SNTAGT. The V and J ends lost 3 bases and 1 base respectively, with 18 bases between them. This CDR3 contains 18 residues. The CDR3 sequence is CASSEVMASAGNTGELFF. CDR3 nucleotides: TGTGCCAGCAGTGAAGTGATGGCCTCGGCGGGGAACACCGGGGAGCTGTTTTTT.

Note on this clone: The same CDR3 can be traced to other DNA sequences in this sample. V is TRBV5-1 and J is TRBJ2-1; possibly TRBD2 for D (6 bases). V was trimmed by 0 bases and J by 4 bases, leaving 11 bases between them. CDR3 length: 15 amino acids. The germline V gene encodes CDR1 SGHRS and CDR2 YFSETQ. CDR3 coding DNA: TGCGCCAGCAGCTTGGAGGGACTGGGATACAATGAGCAGTTCTTC. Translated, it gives CASSLEGLGYNEQFF.

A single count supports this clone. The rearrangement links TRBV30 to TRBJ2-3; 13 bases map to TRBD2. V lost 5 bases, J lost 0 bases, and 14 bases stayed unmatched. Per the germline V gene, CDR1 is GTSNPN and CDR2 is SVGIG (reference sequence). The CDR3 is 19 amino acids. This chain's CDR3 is CAWSRGRLAGGLSTDTQYF. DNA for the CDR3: TGTGCCTGGTCACGGGGGAGACTAGCGGGAGGTCTTAGCACAGATACGCAGTATTTT.